This T cell receptor beta chain came from a study of blood T cell repertoires in COVID-19. TCRdb's copy holds only in-frame clones and misses some; the assay was immunoSEQ multiplex PCR. The table shows roughly 500,000 clones, with over 75% occurring only once. Participants, about 18 to 89 years old, spanned around 25 US areas. Participant-reported clinical history was the basis for cohort assignment. Losses at the gene ends were 3 bases for V and 3 bases for J; bases not matched to a gene: 7. CDR3 length: 16 amino acids. Per germline, CDR1 SGHRS and CDR2 YFSETQ. The source material was PBMCs or T cells enriched from blood (not recorded which). This rearrangement joins TRBV5-1 to TRBJ2-1, with 9 bases lining up with TRBD2. This receptor was identified in a woman aged 40 to 50 who had recovered from COVID-19. The CDR3 DNA sequence: TGCGCCAGCAGCTCCCTAGCGGGAAGCGACTACAATGAGCAGTTCTTC. Protein sequence: CASSSLAGSDYNEQFF.